Listed below are T cell receptor beta chains from one sample, sequenced in a study of CD8 T cells in ankylosing spondylitis. From the 5' RACE reads, TCRdb called clonotypes with MiXCR, one entry per CDR3 protein. The sample contains some 840,000 distinct CDR3 sequences, about 11% of which appear only once. Sample: blood, either unsorted or a sorted T cell fraction (not recorded which). These receptors all come from a male donor with ankylosing spondylitis. Both conserved end residues are part of each CDR3. The D gene is left open where the match is weak. Clone size is shown for a subset of rows, as once, few, many or a class of expanded clone.

CDR3nt	CDR3aa	len	d_gene	v_gene	j_gene	abundance
TGCGCCAGCAGCTTTTTCCAGGGCGGGAGCACTGAAGCTTTCTTT	CASSFFQGGSTEAFF	15	NA	TRBV5-1	TRBJ1-1	many
TGTGCCATCAGTTACAGGGATCGAGACTATGGCTACACCTTC	CAISYRDRDYGYTF	14	NA	TRBV10-3	TRBJ1-2	NA
TGCGCCAGCAGCCAGTATCAGGTCCACTACAATGAGCAGTTCTTC	CASSQYQVHYNEQFF	15	NA	TRBV4-3	TRBJ2-1	few
TGTGCCACCAGTGATTTGAAGTGCCGTTCGGACGACATGGAGTTTGGCGACGAGCAGTACTTC	CATSDLKCRSDDMEFGDEQYF	21	NA	TRBV24-1	TRBJ2-7	few
TGTGCCAGCAGCCCCGGCTACACCTTC	CASSPGYTF	9	NA	TRBV7-2	TRBJ1-2	many
TGTGCCAGCTCACCGGGACTAGCTGTTGCCTACGAGCAGTACTTC	CASSPGLAVAYEQYF	15	TRBD2	TRBV18	TRBJ2-7	few
TGTGCCAGCAGCTATCAAGGCCTAGCGGGGGCCACCTACGAGCAGTACTTC	CASSYQGLAGATYEQYF	17	TRBD2	TRBV7-2	TRBJ2-7	few
TGTGCCATCAGCGGACCCGGGACTAGGGCCTACGAGCTGTACTTC	CAISGPGTRAYELYF	15	TRBD2	TRBV10-3	TRBJ2-7	NA
TGTGCCAGCAGCTTAGAGCTGGATTCACCCCTCCACTTT	CASSLELDSPLHF	13	NA	TRBV7-2	TRBJ1-6	NA
TGTGCCAGCAGCCTGGACGGACCGCGAGGGACAATCTATGGCTACACCTTC	CASSLDGPRGTIYGYTF	17	NA	TRBV7-9	TRBJ1-2	few
TGTGCCAGCAGTTCCTGGACAGGGGACTATGGCTACACCTTC	CASSSWTGDYGYTF	14	TRBD1	TRBV12-3/TRBV12-4	TRBJ1-2	many
TGTGCCAGCAGTTACGACAGGGCGCAAGCTTTCTTT	CASSYDRAQAFF	12	TRBD1	TRBV6-6	TRBJ1-1	NA
TGCAGTGCTAGTCTCCTTAGCGGGAAGGGGACCGGGGAGCTGTTTTTT	CSASLLSGKGTGELFF	16	TRBD2	TRBV20-1	TRBJ2-2	few
TGCAGTGCTGTATCGGGATCCCATGGATCGTACGGCTCCTACAATGAGCAGTTCTTC	CSAVSGSHGSYGSYNEQFF	19	NA	TRBV20-1	TRBJ2-1	NA
TGTGCCAGCAGCCAAATACTTAGCACAGATACGCAGTATTTT	CASSQILSTDTQYF	14	NA	TRBV3-1	TRBJ2-3	few
TGTGCCAGTAGTATCGGTCGGGCCTACAATGAGCAGTTCTTC	CASSIGRAYNEQFF	14	NA	TRBV19	TRBJ2-1	NA
TGTGCCAGCAGTTGGAGCCATCAGCCCCAGCATTTT	CASSWSHQPQHF	12	NA	TRBV12-3/TRBV12-4	TRBJ1-5	many
TGTGCCAGCATCCAGAGGCTCAGCTCCTACGAGCAGTACTTC	CASIQRLSSYEQYF	14	NA	TRBV28	TRBJ2-7	NA
TGCAGCGTTGATGGTGGGCTCATGGATACGCAGTATTTT	CSVDGGLMDTQYF	13	NA	TRBV29-1	TRBJ2-3	few
TGTGCCAGCACCCAGGACAGGGTTATCTATGGCTACACCTTC	CASTQDRVIYGYTF	14	TRBD1	TRBV6-1	TRBJ1-2	NA
TGTGCCAGCAGCGCACCAGGGAATCAGCCCCAGCATTTT	CASSAPGNQPQHF	13	NA	TRBV7-2	TRBJ1-5	NA
TGTGCCAGCAGCGGACACGCGATCCCCTACGAGCAGTACTTC	CASSGHAIPYEQYF	14	NA	TRBV6-2/TRBV6-3	TRBJ2-7	NA
TGCAGTGCTAGAGATCCAAACGGCCTAGGCACTGAAGCTTTCTTT	CSARDPNGLGTEAFF	15	NA	TRBV20-1	TRBJ1-1	NA
TGCAGTGCTAGGGGGGGCACTAGCGCCTCCTACAATGAGCAGTTCTTC	CSARGGTSASYNEQFF	16	NA	TRBV20-1	TRBJ2-1	few
TGTGCCAGCACAAGACAGGGATTGTCTGGGGCCAACGTCCTGACTTTC	CASTRQGLSGANVLTF	16	TRBD1	TRBV6-1	TRBJ2-6	few
TGTGCCAGCACCCCGCGTGGGACCCGCCTAGCAGGGGATACGCAGTATTTT	CASTPRGTRLAGDTQYF	17	NA	TRBV6-1	TRBJ2-3	NA
TGTGCCATCAGTTCGAGATCACAGGGGTACGAGCAGCACTTC	CAISSRSQGYEQHF	14	TRBD1	TRBV10-3	TRBJ2-7	NA
TGTGCCAGCAGCTTATCTTTCGACAGAAACACTGAAGCTTTCTTT	CASSLSFDRNTEAFF	15	NA	TRBV7-2	TRBJ1-1	few
TGCAGTGCTCACAGGGGTTTCGGCAATCAGCCCCAGCATTTT	CSAHRGFGNQPQHF	14	TRBD1	TRBV20-1	TRBJ1-5	NA
TGCAGTGGTGACAGGGTCACCTACGAGCAGTACTTC	CSGDRVTYEQYF	12	TRBD1	TRBV20-1	TRBJ2-7	many
TGCGCCAGCAGCTTGGGCATCGGCTCTGGAAACACCATATATTTT	CASSLGIGSGNTIYF	15	NA	TRBV5-1	TRBJ1-3	NA
NA	CASSFAQGNTTYF	13	NA	TRBV11-2	TRBJ1-3	NA
TGCGCCAGCAGCTTGGGTGGCAAATACGAACAAGAGACCCAGTACTTC	CASSLGGKYEQETQYF	16	NA	TRBV5-1	TRBJ2-5	NA
TGCAGTGCCTCGGGCTGGGGCAGAAACTACGAGCAGTACTTC	CSASGWGRNYEQYF	14	NA	TRBV20-1	TRBJ2-7	NA
TGCAGTGCTAGAGCGTTCAGGGGAGGCACAGATACGCAGTATTTT	CSARAFRGGTDTQYF	15	NA	TRBV20-1	TRBJ2-3	few
TGTGCCAGTCGAGGGGCGCCCCACGCAGATACGCAGTATTTT	CASRGAPHADTQYF	14	NA	TRBV3-1	TRBJ2-3	NA
TGTGCCAGCAGCCCGAGGTCCGGGGGGGACTACGAGCAGTACTTC	CASSPRSGGDYEQYF	15	TRBD2	TRBV11-3	TRBJ2-7	NA
TGTGCCAGCTCACCACCGATCACGGACCTTGACACCGGGGAGCTGTTTTTT	CASSPPITDLDTGELFF	17	NA	TRBV18	TRBJ2-2	few
TGTGCCAGCAGTTATTCGGGACACTCCGAATATCAGCAGTACTTC	CASSYSGHSEYQQYF	15	NA	TRBV6-5	TRBJ2-7	many
TGCGCCAGCAGCTTGGTGGACCCCATCTACAATGAGCAGTTCTTC	CASSLVDPIYNEQFF	15	NA	TRBV5-1	TRBJ2-1	few
TGCAGCGTGGACACTAGCGCCAAATCCTACAATGAGCAGTTCTTC	CSVDTSAKSYNEQFF	15	TRBD2	TRBV29-1	TRBJ2-1	many
TGCGCCAGCAGCCAAGAGGAGAATTCACCCCTCCACTTT	CASSQEENSPLHF	13	NA	TRBV4-3	TRBJ1-6	NA
TGCGCCAGCAGCCAAGAGGGACGGGCCTTCAGGAACACCATATATTTT	CASSQEGRAFRNTIYF	16	NA	TRBV4-1	TRBJ1-3	few
TGTGCCAGCAGCGAGGGGGGACAGGGGGATTCGAACACTGAAGCTTTCTTT	CASSEGGQGDSNTEAFF	17	TRBD1	TRBV9	TRBJ1-1	NA
TGCAGCGTTAGGGTCGCCGGGGCCAACGTCCTGACTTTC	CSVRVAGANVLTF	13	NA	TRBV29-1	TRBJ2-6	many
TGTGCCAGCAGTCATTCGAGGGGTGGAGTGAACACCGGGGAGCTGTTTTTT	CASSHSRGGVNTGELFF	17	NA	TRBV12-3/TRBV12-4	TRBJ2-2	few
TGTGCCAGCAGTTTATCGACAGGGGTCGGGACCGGGGAGCTGTTTTTT	CASSLSTGVGTGELFF	16	TRBD1	TRBV27	TRBJ2-2	NA
TGCGCCAGCAGCTTGGGGATAGCGGCGGGGTCAAATGAGCAGTTCTTC	CASSLGIAAGSNEQFF	16	NA	TRBV5-1	TRBJ2-1	NA
TGCAGTGCTACTGACCCGCGGGGAGCCAAAGACATTCAGTACTTC	CSATDPRGAKDIQYF	15	NA	TRBV20-1	TRBJ2-4	NA
TGTGCCAGCAGTTACTCGCCATACCCCTACGAGCAGTACTTC	CASSYSPYPYEQYF	14	NA	TRBV6-5	TRBJ2-7	few
TGTGCCATCAGCCGGGACAGGGCCTACAATGAGCAGTTCTTC	CAISRDRAYNEQFF	14	TRBD1	TRBV10-3	TRBJ2-1	many
TGTGCCAGCAGTTCCCGCAAGGGGGTAAATAACTATGGCTACACCTTC	CASSSRKGVNNYGYTF	16	NA	TRBV12-3/TRBV12-4	TRBJ1-2	few
TGTGCCAGCAGCTTGTCGCCCTCTGGGGCCAACGTCCTGACTTTC	CASSLSPSGANVLTF	15	NA	TRBV5-6	TRBJ2-6	NA
TGTGCCACCAGCAGAGATCTGGGACTAGACTACGAGCAGTACTTC	CATSRDLGLDYEQYF	15	TRBD2	TRBV15	TRBJ2-7	NA
TGTGCCAGCAGCCAAGCGTTTGGCGGGAGGACCCACGAGCAGTACTTC	CASSQAFGGRTHEQYF	16	TRBD2	TRBV4-2	TRBJ2-7	NA
TGTGCCAGCAGCTTAGTTTACAATCAGCCCCAGCATTTT	CASSLVYNQPQHF	13	NA	TRBV7-2	TRBJ1-5	many
TGTGCCAGCAGGTCCCGGGCCTACAATGAGCAGTTCTTC	CASRSRAYNEQFF	13	NA	TRBV6-1	TRBJ2-1	many
TGCAGCGTTGATAGCGGGATGACCCCCGGAGAGACCCAGTACTTC	CSVDSGMTPGETQYF	15	TRBD2	TRBV29-1	TRBJ2-5	many
TGCGCCAGCAGCCCCGAACAGGGGATACTTGGCTACACCTTC	CASSPEQGILGYTF	14	TRBD1	TRBV4-3	TRBJ1-2	few
TGCGCCAGCAGCCCCGTAGTGGATACCTACAATGAGCAGTTCTTC	CASSPVVDTYNEQFF	15	NA	TRBV5-1	TRBJ2-1	many